These T cell receptor beta chains were read from a single sample in a study of T cells in Graves' hyperthyroidism and ophthalmopathy. One entry per CDR3 protein, called by TCRdb with MiXCR from the multiplex PCR reads. This sample carries over 350,000 distinct CDR3 sequences, more than 12% of them seen once, and the ten largest clones take 25% to 30%. The sequenced material came from blood. The receptors shown here come from a middle-aged man with Graves' ophthalmopathy. CDR3s include the opening cysteine and the closing phenylalanine or tryptophan. The order of the fields is D gene, J gene, V gene, CDR3 protein. D genes are given only for firm matches.

D: NA
J: TRBJ1-1
V: TRBV6-2/TRBV6-3
CDR3: CASSYVGMNTEAFF

D: TRBD2
J: TRBJ2-1
V: TRBV7-8
CDR3: CASSSTTSGRANEQFF

D: TRBD1
J: TRBJ2-7
V: TRBV28
CDR3: CASSLTTGIDEQYF

D: TRBD1
J: TRBJ2-7
V: TRBV5-1
CDR3: CASSKGQPSEQYF

D: NA
J: TRBJ1-2
V: TRBV20-1
CDR3: CSAADQGMGGYTF

D: NA
J: TRBJ2-1
V: TRBV12-3/TRBV12-4
CDR3: CASRSPGYNEQFF

D: TRBD2
J: TRBJ2-1
V: TRBV24-1
CDR3: CATSDSGTSGRLNEQFF

D: NA
J: TRBJ2-1
V: TRBV4-2
CDR3: CASSQEGRAGEQFF

D: TRBD1
J: TRBJ2-5
V: TRBV7-9
CDR3: CASGSYLQGRETQYF

D: NA
J: TRBJ1-4
V: TRBV15
CDR3: CATSRDPYANEKLFF

D: NA
J: TRBJ2-7
V: TRBV6-2/TRBV6-3
CDR3: CASEAGTYYEQYF

D: TRBD2
J: TRBJ2-2
V: TRBV3-1
CDR3: CASRQSGRADTGELFF

D: NA
J: TRBJ2-1
V: TRBV7-2
CDR3: CASSLPTGPYNEQFF

D: TRBD1
J: TRBJ1-1
V: TRBV5-1
CDR3: CASSSVTGVTEAFF

D: NA
J: TRBJ2-1
V: TRBV7-9
CDR3: CASSSTTTLDEQFF

D: NA
J: TRBJ2-7
V: TRBV3-1
CDR3: CASSQRQGGYEQYF

D: TRBD1
J: TRBJ1-2
V: TRBV29-1
CDR3: CSDSGTGGEVFGYTF

D: NA
J: TRBJ2-7
V: TRBV15
CDR3: CATSRSHYEQYF

D: TRBD2
J: TRBJ2-3
V: TRBV6-1
CDR3: CASTDRTRPHTDTQYF

D: NA
J: TRBJ1-2
V: TRBV3-1
CDR3: CASSSGQTRFTNYGYTF

D: TRBD1
J: TRBJ2-5
V: TRBV19
CDR3: CASTPGQGYQETQYF

D: NA
J: TRBJ2-3
V: TRBV25-1
CDR3: CASSEVQPSTDTQYF

D: NA
J: TRBJ2-1
V: TRBV29-1
CDR3: CSGLVVSNEQFF

D: NA
J: TRBJ2-2
V: TRBV5-1
CDR3: CASSLVQNTGGLFF

D: NA
J: TRBJ2-1
V: TRBV30
CDR3: CAWTRDGSSYNEQFF

D: NA
J: TRBJ1-6
V: TRBV20-1
CDR3: CSAREGTPNSPLHF

D: NA
J: TRBJ2-3
V: TRBV12-5
CDR3: CASGFVDTQYF

D: NA
J: TRBJ2-1
V: TRBV6-1
CDR3: CASASGPSSYNEQFF

D: NA
J: TRBJ2-3
V: TRBV28
CDR3: CASSLARGLTTRDTQYF

D: TRBD2
J: TRBJ2-1
V: TRBV5-1
CDR3: CASSLLFSGSRVPDDNEQFF

D: TRBD2
J: TRBJ2-2
V: TRBV6-1
CDR3: CASSRSGKNTGELFF

D: NA
J: TRBJ2-7
V: TRBV6-1
CDR3: CASSEVPGAYEQYF

D: NA
J: TRBJ1-2
V: TRBV30
CDR3: CAWSQGVNGYTF

D: NA
J: TRBJ1-3
V: TRBV3-1
CDR3: CASSQVPGNTIYF

D: TRBD1
J: TRBJ1-5
V: TRBV20-1
CDR3: CSVGQGLNQPQHF

D: NA
J: TRBJ2-1
V: TRBV2
CDR3: CASKVGSGEQFF

D: NA
J: TRBJ1-2
V: TRBV11-2
CDR3: CASSLGDLYGYTF

D: TRBD2
J: TRBJ2-1
V: TRBV2
CDR3: CASNTAGLDEQFF

D: NA
J: TRBJ1-5
V: TRBV25-1
CDR3: CASSVGTGNQPQHF

D: NA
J: TRBJ2-7
V: TRBV11-3
CDR3: CASSSQGMSYEQYF

D: TRBD2
J: TRBJ2-1
V: TRBV5-4
CDR3: CASGQAGGTYNEQFF

D: NA
J: TRBJ1-1
V: TRBV3-1
CDR3: CASSQDLWQGTEAFF

D: TRBD2
J: TRBJ2-1
V: TRBV24-1
CDR3: CATSDPWTSGRARLLNEQFF

D: NA
J: TRBJ2-3
V: TRBV3-1
CDR3: CASSQDRAGGDTQYF

D: NA
J: TRBJ1-1
V: TRBV4-1
CDR3: CASRRTIASSGEAFF

D: TRBD2
J: TRBJ2-1
V: TRBV10-1
CDR3: CASIGLAGGYEQFF

D: NA
J: TRBJ2-7
V: TRBV19
CDR3: CASSPGQTYYEQYF

D: NA
J: TRBJ1-1
V: TRBV20-1
CDR3: CSASWGHTEAFF

D: TRBD2
J: TRBJ2-7
V: TRBV20-1
CDR3: CSARLAERVDEQYF

D: TRBD2
J: TRBJ2-1
V: TRBV9
CDR3: CASSVGGEGEQFF

D: NA
J: TRBJ1-5
V: TRBV7-9
CDR3: CASSPDLAGQHF

D: NA
J: TRBJ2-3
V: TRBV18
CDR3: CASSPRGGGDTQYF

D: TRBD2
J: TRBJ2-7
V: TRBV18
CDR3: CASSPPGLAGGRTVEQYF

D: NA
J: TRBJ2-7
V: TRBV19
CDR3: CASRDNSYEQYF

D: TRBD1
J: TRBJ2-1
V: TRBV7-9
CDR3: CASSWQGATSYNEQFF

D: NA
J: TRBJ1-5
V: TRBV7-8
CDR3: CASSPKSGVNQPQHF

D: NA
J: TRBJ2-5
V: TRBV12-3/TRBV12-4
CDR3: CASTLVPGQETQYF

D: TRBD2
J: TRBJ2-5
V: TRBV28
CDR3: CAGSTRTSGRGETQYF

D: TRBD1
J: TRBJ2-5
V: TRBV12-3/TRBV12-4
CDR3: CASSLLGGQQETQYF